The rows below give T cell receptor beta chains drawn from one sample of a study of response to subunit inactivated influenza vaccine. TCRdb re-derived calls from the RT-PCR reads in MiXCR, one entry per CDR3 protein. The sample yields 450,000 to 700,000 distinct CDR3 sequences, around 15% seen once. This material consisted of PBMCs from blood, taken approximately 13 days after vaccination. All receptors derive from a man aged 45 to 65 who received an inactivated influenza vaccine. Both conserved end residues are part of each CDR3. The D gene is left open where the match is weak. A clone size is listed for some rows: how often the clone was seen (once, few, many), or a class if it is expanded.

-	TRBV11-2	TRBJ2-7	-	TGTGCCAGCAGCTTGCGTATTGACGAGCAGTACTTC	CASSLRIDEQYF
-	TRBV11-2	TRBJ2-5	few	TGTGCCAGCACCCGAGGGAGGGGGCGGGAAGAGACCCAGTACTTC	CASTRGRGREETQYF
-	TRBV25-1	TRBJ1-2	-	TGTGCCAGCAGGAGCGACGGGGCCGGCGGATATGGCTACACCTTC	CASRSDGAGGYGYTF
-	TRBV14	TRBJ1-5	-	TGTGCCAGCAGCCAAGGGGAGCGTCAGCCCCAGCATTTT	CASSQGERQPQHF
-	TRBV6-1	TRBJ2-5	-	TGTGCCAGCCGCCGGTCGGCAGGGCTATACCAAGAGACCCAGTACTTC	CASRRSAGLYQETQYF
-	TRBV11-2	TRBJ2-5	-	TGTGCCAGCAGCTTAGGCCCCAGACTAAGCCGCGAGACCCAGTACTTC	CASSLGPRLSRETQYF
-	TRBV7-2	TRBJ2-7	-	TGTGCCAGCAGCTTTTTGCAGGGGGGCTCCTACGAGCAGTACTTC	CASSFLQGGSYEQYF
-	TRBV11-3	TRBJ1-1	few	TGTGCCAGCAGCTTAGATCTAGGAGCGGAAGCTTTCTTT	CASSLDLGAEAFF
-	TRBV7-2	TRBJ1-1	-	TGTGCCAGCAGGCGGGAGGTGAACACTGAAGCTTTCTTT	CASRREVNTEAFF
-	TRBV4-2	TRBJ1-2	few	TGTGCCAGCAGCCGCCGGAGCTATGGCTACACCTTC	CASSRRSYGYTF
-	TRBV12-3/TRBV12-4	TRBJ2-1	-	TGTGCCAGCAGTTTAGTAGGAGATTACAATGAGCAGTTCTTC	CASSLVGDYNEQFF
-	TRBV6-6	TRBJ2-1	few	TGTGCCAGCAGGCGGGACATCTACAATGAGCAGTTCTTC	CASRRDIYNEQFF
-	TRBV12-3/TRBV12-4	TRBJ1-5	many	TGTGCCAGCAGTTTTGTCGGGGGCAATCAGCCCCAGCATTTT	CASSFVGGNQPQHF
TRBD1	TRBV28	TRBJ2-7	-	TGTGCCAGCATAGGGACAGGTACACGCTACGAGCAGTACTTC	CASIGTGTRYEQYF
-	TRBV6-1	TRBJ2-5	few	TGTGCCAGCAGTGAGCCGGGTGGAGGGACCCAGTACTTC	CASSEPGGGTQYF
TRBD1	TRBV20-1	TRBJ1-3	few	TGCAGTGCGACTGACAGGGTCGGCACCATATATTTT	CSATDRVGTIYF
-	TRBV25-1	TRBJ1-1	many	TGTGCCAGCAGTGAAAAGTGGACGGGCCGGGAAGCTTTCTTT	CASSEKWTGREAFF
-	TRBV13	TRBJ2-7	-	TGTGCCAGCAGCCCCTCGCCGACTGAAGAGCAGTACTTC	CASSPSPTEEQYF
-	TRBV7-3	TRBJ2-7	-	TGTGCCAGCAGCTTCGACAGGTCGGGAGAGCAGTACTTC	CASSFDRSGEQYF
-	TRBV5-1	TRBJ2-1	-	TGCGCCAGCAGCTTCAGGGGGGTAGAGCAGTTCTTC	CASSFRGVEQFF
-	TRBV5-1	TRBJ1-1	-	TGCGCCAGCAGCCCCCTACAGGGAGTCACTGAAGCTTTCTTT	CASSPLQGVTEAFF
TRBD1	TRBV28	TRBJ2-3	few	TGTGCCAGCAGGTATTGGGACAGGGGCACAGATACGCAGTATTTT	CASRYWDRGTDTQYF
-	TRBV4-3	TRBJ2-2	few	TGCGCCAGCAGCCAAGAGTGGCCTACCGGGGAGCTGTTTTTT	CASSQEWPTGELFF
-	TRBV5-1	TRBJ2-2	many	TGCGCCAGCAGCTCATCTGAGACCGGGGAGCTGTTTTTT	CASSSSETGELFF
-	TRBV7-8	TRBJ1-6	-	TGTGCCAGCAGCCATGAGGTTGGGGGGGGCATCCCCCTCCACTTT	CASSHEVGGGIPLHF
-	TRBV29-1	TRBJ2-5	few	TGCAGCATTTACAGGGGGGGGACCCAGTACTTC	CSIYRGGTQYF
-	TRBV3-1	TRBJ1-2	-	TGTGCCAGCAGCCAAGGGCTGTCGGAACTTTACACCTTC	CASSQGLSELYTF
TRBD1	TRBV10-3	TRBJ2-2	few	TGTGCCATCAGATCGGACAGGGGGCGAAGCGGGGAGCTGTTTTTT	CAIRSDRGRSGELFF
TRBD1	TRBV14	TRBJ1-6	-	TGTGCCAGCAGCCAAGATATGGGACAGAATTCACCCCTCCACTTT	CASSQDMGQNSPLHF
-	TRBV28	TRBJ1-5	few	TGTGCCAGCAGTTTGTGGTCAGGTGGAAGGACCAATCAGCCCCAGCATTTT	CASSLWSGGRTNQPQHF
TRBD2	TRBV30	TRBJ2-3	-	TGTGCCTGGAGTGTAATTAGGCAGACTAGCGGAAAACCGGGGTATACGCAGTATTTT	CAWSVIRQTSGKPGYTQYF
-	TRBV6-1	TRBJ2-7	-	TGTGCCGGGCGCGGGACGTACGAGCAGTACTTC	CAGRGTYEQYF
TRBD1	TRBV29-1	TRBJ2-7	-	TGCAGCGTTGCACAGGGGGCTAACGAGCAGTACTTC	CSVAQGANEQYF
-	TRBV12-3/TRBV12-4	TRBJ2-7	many	TGTGCCAGCAGTTTAAACGGCTACGAGCAGTACTTC	CASSLNGYEQYF
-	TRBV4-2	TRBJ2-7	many	TGTGCCAGCAGGGAAAGCAACAGGGACGAGCAGTACTTC	CASRESNRDEQYF
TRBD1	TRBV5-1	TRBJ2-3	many	TGCGCCAGCAGCCCTACGGCGACAGGGTCTAGCACAGATACGCAGTATTTT	CASSPTATGSSTDTQYF
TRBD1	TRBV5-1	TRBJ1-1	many	TGCGCCAGCAGCTTGGCCCAGGGGGCTGGGACTGAAGCTTTCTTT	CASSLAQGAGTEAFF
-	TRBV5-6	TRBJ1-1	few	TGTGCCAGCAGCTTGGGTGGGCTGACAGGCACTGAAGCTTTCTTT	CASSLGGLTGTEAFF
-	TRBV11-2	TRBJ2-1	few	TGTGCCAGCAGTCGCCGGGACTTCTACAATGAGCAGTTCTTC	CASSRRDFYNEQFF
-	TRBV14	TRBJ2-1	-	TGTGCCAGCAGCCAAGGGGGGACGGTCAATGAGCAGTTCTTC	CASSQGGTVNEQFF
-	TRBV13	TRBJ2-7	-	TGTGCCAGCAGCCTTGGATCTAGAAGGGCCGAGGAGCAGTACTTC	CASSLGSRRAEEQYF
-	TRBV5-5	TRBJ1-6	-	TGTGCCAGCAGCTTGGGTGTCTTGAGGGGTAATTCACCCCTCCACTTT	CASSLGVLRGNSPLHF
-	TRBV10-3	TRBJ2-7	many	TGTGCCACAAGGGATGAGGGTCACTCCTACGAGCAGTACTTC	CATRDEGHSYEQYF
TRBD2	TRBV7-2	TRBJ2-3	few	TGTGCCAGCAGCTTACGGGGGGGCGGGAGTCCAGATACGCAGTATTTT	CASSLRGGGSPDTQYF
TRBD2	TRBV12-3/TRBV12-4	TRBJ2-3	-	TGTGCCAGCAGTCCTCGAGCGGGAGTCGATGGAACCACAGATACGCAGTATTTT	CASSPRAGVDGTTDTQYF